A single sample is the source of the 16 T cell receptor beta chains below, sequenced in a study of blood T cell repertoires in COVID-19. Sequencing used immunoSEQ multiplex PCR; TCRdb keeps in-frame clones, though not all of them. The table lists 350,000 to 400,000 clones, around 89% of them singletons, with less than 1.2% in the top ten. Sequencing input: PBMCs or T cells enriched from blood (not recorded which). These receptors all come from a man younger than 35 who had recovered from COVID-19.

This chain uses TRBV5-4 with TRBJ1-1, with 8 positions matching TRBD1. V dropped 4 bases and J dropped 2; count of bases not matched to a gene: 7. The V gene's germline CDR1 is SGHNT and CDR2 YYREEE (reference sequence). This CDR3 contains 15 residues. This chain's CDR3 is CASSRLGQGNTEAFF. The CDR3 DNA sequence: TGTGCCAGCAGCCGCCTCGGACAGGGCAACACTGAAGCTTTCTTT. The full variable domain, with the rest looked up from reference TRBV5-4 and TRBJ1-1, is ETGVTQSPTHLIKTRGQQVTLRCSSQSGHNTVSWYQQALGQGPQFIFQYYREEENGRGNFPPRFSGLQFPNYSSELNVNALELDDSALYLCASSRLGQGNTEAFFGQGTRLTVV.

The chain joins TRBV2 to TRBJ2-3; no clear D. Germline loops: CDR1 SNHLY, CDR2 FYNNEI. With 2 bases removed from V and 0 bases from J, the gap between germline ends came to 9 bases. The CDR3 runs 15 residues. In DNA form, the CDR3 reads TGTGCCAGCAGTGAACGGTCGCGGAGCACAGATACGCAGTATTTT. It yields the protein CASSERSRSTDTQYF.

The CDR3 sequence: CASSLYYEQYF. For the CDR3, the DNA is TGTGCCAGCAGCCTCTACTACGAGCAGTACTTC. The V and J genes are TRBV11-2 and TRBJ2-7, with D unclear. The CDR3 length is 11 residues. V lost 5 bases and J 3 bases, leaving 5 bases between the germline ends. Germline V gene lookup returns CDR1 SGHAT and CDR2 FQNNGV.

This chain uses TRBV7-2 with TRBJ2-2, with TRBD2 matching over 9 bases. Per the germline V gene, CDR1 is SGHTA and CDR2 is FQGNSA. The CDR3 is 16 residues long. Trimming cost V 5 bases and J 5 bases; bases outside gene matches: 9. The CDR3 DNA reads TGTGCCAGCAGCAAGAGTAGCGGGAGCCGGACCGGGGAGCTGTTTTTT. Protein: CASSKSSGSRTGELFF.

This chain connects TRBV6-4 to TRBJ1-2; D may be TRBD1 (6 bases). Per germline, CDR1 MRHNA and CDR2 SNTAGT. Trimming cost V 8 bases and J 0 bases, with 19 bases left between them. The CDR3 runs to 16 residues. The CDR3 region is CASRSSGVGANYGYTF. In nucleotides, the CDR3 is TGTGCCAGCCGCTCCTCAGGGGTGGGAGCTAACTATGGCTACACCTTC.

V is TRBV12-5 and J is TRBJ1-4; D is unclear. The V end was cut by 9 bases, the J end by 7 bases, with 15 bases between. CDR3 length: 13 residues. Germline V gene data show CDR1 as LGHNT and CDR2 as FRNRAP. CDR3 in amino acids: CASALPEAEKLFF. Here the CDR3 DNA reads TGTGCTAGCGCCCTACCGGAGGCTGAAAAACTGTTTTTT.

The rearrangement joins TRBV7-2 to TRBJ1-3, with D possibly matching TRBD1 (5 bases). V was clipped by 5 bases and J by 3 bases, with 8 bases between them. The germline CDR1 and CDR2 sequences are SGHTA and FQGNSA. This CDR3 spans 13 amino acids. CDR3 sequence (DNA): TGTGCCAGCAGCCCAGGGTTTGGAAACACCATATATTTT. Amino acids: CASSPGFGNTIYF. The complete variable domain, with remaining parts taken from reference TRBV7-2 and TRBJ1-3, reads GAGVSQSPSNKVTEKGKDVELRCDPISGHTALYWYRQSLGQGLEFLIYFQGNSAPDKSGLPSDRFSAERTGGSVSTLTIQRTQQEDSAVYLCASSPGFGNTIYFGEGSWLTVV.

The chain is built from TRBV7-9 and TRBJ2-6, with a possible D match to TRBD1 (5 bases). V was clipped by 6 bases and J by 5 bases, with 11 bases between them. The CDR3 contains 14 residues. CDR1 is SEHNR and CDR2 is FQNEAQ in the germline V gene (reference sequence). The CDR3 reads CASRTDQWANVLTF. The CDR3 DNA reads TGTGCCAGCAGGACAGACCAATGGGCCAACGTCCTGACTTTC.

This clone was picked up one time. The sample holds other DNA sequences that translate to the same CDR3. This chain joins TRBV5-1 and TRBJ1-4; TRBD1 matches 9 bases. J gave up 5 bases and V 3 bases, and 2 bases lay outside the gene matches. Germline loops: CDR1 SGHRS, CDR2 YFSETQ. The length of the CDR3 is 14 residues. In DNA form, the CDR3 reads TGCGCCAGCAGCTCCGGGACAGGGAATGAAAAACTGTTTTTT. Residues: CASSSGTGNEKLFF.

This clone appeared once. The CDR3 loop reads CASSPGGTGEQYF. CDR3 nucleotide sequence: TGTGCCAGCAGCCCCGGCGGGACGGGGGAGCAGTACTTC. V gene TRBV9 combines with J gene TRBJ2-7; perhaps TRBD2 as D (6 bases). The V end was cut by 4 bases, the J end by 7 bases, with 15 bases between. The CDR3 has 13 residues. CDR1 is SGDLS and CDR2 is YYNGEE in the germline V gene.

CDR3 nucleotides: TGTGCCAGCAGCTTAGAACCGGGACAGGGCTATGGCTACACCTTC. Its translation: CASSLEPGQGYGYTF. V is TRBV11-2 and J is TRBJ1-2; the match to TRBD1 covers 9 bases. The germline CDR1 and CDR2 sequences are SGHAT and FQNNGV. This CDR3 comprises 15 residues. V trimming: 0 bases; J trimming: 4 bases; junction bases outside the gene matches: 3.

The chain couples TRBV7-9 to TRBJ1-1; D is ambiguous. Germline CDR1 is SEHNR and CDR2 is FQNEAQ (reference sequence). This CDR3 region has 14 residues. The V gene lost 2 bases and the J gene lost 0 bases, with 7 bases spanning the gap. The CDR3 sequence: CASSLSGVNTEAFF. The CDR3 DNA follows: TGTGCCAGCAGCTTATCAGGCGTGAACACTGAAGCTTTCTTT.

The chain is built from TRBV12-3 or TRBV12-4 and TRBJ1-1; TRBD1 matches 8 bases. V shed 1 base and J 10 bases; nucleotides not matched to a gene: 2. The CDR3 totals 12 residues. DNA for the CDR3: TGTGCCAGCAGTTTAGAGGACAGGGCAGCTTTCTTT. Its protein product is CASSLEDRAAFF.

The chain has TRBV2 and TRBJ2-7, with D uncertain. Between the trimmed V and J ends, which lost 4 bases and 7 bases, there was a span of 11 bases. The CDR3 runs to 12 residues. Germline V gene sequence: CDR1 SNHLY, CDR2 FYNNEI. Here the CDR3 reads CASSVLTGEQYF. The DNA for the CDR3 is TGTGCCAGCAGTGTCCTAACCGGGGAGCAGTACTTC.

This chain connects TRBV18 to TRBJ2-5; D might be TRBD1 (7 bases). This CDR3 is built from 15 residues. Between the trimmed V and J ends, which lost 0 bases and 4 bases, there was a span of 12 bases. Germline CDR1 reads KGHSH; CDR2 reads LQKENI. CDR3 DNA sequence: TGTGCCAGCTCACCACCGAACAGGGGAGGAGAGACCCAGTACTTC. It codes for CASSPPNRGGETQYF.

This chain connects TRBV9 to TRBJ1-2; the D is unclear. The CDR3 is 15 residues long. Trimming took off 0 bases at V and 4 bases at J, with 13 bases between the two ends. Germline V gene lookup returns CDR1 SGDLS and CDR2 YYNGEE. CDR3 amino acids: CASSVAGVVGYGYTF. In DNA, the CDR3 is TGTGCCAGCAGCGTAGCCGGGGTGGTTGGCTATGGCTACACCTTC.